Given below is one T cell receptor (beta chain) in context. Healthy individuals of Caucasian origin from Russia, aged roughly 6 to 100, served as donors. RNA extraction gave at least 5 micrograms of total RNA per sample. Per the germline V gene, CDR1 is LGHDT and CDR2 is YNNKEL (reference sequence). Trimming left V 0 bases short and J 12 bases short, with 15 bases between. The CDR3 extends over 14 amino acids. The data derive from a study of blood T cells in healthy people across ages. Overall study: Per two T cells, about one barcoded beta molecule was captured through template switching.

Sample-barcoded 5' priming and a J-beta primer mix drove a second PCR of 7 to 11 cycles. Carrying 12 random nucleotides, a template-switch adaptor labeled each individual cDNA molecule. One entry per CDR3 protein, called by TCRdb with MiXCR from the 5' RACE reads. This table holds 650,000 or so distinct CDR3 sequences, 52% found once. This clonotype was sampled from a woman older than 75 in good health. Sample: blood. The chain links TRBV3-1 to TRBJ2-1, with a weak D call TRBD1 (6 bases). In DNA, the CDR3 is TGTGCCAGCAGCCAAGACTCAACAGGGCAAAGGCAGTTCTTC. Encoded protein: CASSQDSTGQRQFF.